The 13 T cell receptor beta chains presented below share a single source sample, sequenced in a study of tumor-infiltrating lymphocytes in primary liver carcinoma. From roughly 500 ng total RNA, TCR beta cDNA was generated with a primer in the constant region. Three nested multiplex PCR rounds, a slightly modified ARM-PCR method, built the TCR beta libraries. Amplification in the first two PCR rounds was performed using TRBV1-TRBV30 forward primers and a C-beta reverse primer for 10 cycles each. TCRdb called the multiplex PCR reads again in MiXCR, with one record for every CDR3 protein. Among about 320,000 distinct CDR3 sequences listed, around three fifths were seen once. Germline DNA was also extracted, while the blood RNA originated from unsorted whole blood. Material for sequencing was peripheral blood. The receptor set was obtained from a man between 35 and 55 years old with primary liver carcinoma and hepatitis B virus infection.

The sample holds many counts of this clonotype. The chain links TRBV4-2 to TRBJ2-2; D remains ambiguous. V lost 0 bases and J 8 bases, leaving 10 bases between the germline ends. CDR3 length: 14 residues. The germline CDR1 and CDR2 sequences are LGHNA and YNFKEQ. The DNA of the CDR3 is TGTGCCAGCAGCCAAGATCAGGTGGGAGGGGAGCTGTTTTTT. Its translation is CASSQDQVGGELFF.

V usage is TRBV6-4 and J usage is TRBJ2-1; D perhaps matches TRBD2 (6 bases). Germline loops: CDR1 MRHNA, CDR2 SNTAGT. V lost 6 bases and J 9 bases, leaving 15 bases between the germline ends. CDR3 length: 13 amino acids. CDR3 coding DNA: TGTGCCAGCAGACGGGAGTCCCCGGGTGAGCAGTTCTTC. Translated, it gives CASRRESPGEQFF.

A word on this clonotype: This may come from a read error, since a much larger clone is one base off. V gene TRBV6-5 combines with J gene TRBJ2-1, with D unclear. Trimming removed 0 bases from V and 10 bases from J, with 10 bases in between. This CDR3 is 13 amino acids long. CDR1 MNHEY and CDR2 SVGAGI come from the germline V gene. DNA for the CDR3: TGTGCCAGCAGTTACTCGGCTACTTGGGAGCAGTTCTTC. Its translation: CASSYSATWEQFF.

A note on this clonotype: This may stem from a read error, because a much larger clone lies one nucleotide away. The chain couples TRBV12-3 or TRBV12-4 to TRBJ2-2, with 7 bases aligning to TRBD2. The CDR3 covers 15 residues. V was pared by 3 bases and J by 7 bases, with 8 bases of the junction left unmatched. CDR3 residues: CASSFPGRSGGELFF. CDR3 DNA: TGTGCCAGCAGTTTTCCCGGGAGGTCCGGCGGGGAGCTGTTTTTT.

About this clonotype itself: The junction does not match germline at one end; this may be a read error. V usage is TRBV6-2 or TRBV6-3 and J usage is TRBJ2-3; D is unresolved. The CDR3 runs 13 residues. Germline V CDR1 and CDR2: MNHEY, SVGEGT. The DNA for the CDR3 is TGCGCCAGCAGTCAACCGACACTGGGTGTGCAGTATTTT. It encodes CASSQPTLGVQYF.

A note on this clonotype: The junction does not match germline at one end; this may be a read error. This chain joins TRBV30 and TRBJ2-4, with TRBD1 matching 11 bases. The CDR3 runs 13 residues. Germline CDR1 reads GTSNPN; CDR2 reads SVGIG (reference sequence). As DNA, the CDR3 is TGTGCCTGGGGACAGGGGGCCAAAAGCATTCAGTACTTC. This codes for CAWGQGAKSIQYF.

A note on this clonotype: This likely comes from a read error, as the CDR3 has no conserved phenylalanine or tryptophan at its end. The chain combines TRBV7-8 with TRBJ2-1; D gene ambiguous. Between the trimmed V and J ends, which lost 6 bases and 9 bases, there was a span of 12 bases. CDR1 and CDR2 (germline): SGHVS, FQNEAQ. The CDR3 runs to 12 residues. The CDR3 DNA sequence: TGTGCCAGCAGTATCTGGAATCGTGAGCAGTTCCTC. This encodes CASSIWNREQFL.

About this clonotype itself: Its ends do not fully match the called genes, so a read error is possible. The chain uses TRBV11-1 and TRBJ1-1; D may be TRBD1 (5 bases). In germline, CDR1 is SGHAT, CDR2 FQDESV (reference sequence). The CDR3 runs to 13 residues. CDR3 nucleotides: TGTGCCAGCAGATTAGACCCTGGGACTGAGGCTTTCTTT. Translating it yields CASRLDPGTEAFF. Looking up the rest from reference TRBV11-1 and TRBJ1-1 gives the full variable domain: EAEVAQSPRYKITEKSQAVAFWCDPISGHATLYWYRQILGQGPELLVQFQDESVVDDSQLPKDRFSAERLKGVDSTLKIQPAELGDSAMYLCASRLDPGTEAFFGQGTRLTVV.

As for this clonotype: A single base separates this from a much larger clone, so it may be a read error. The chain employs TRBV12-3 or TRBV12-4 and TRBJ2-5; a possible D gene is TRBD2 (5 bases). The length of the CDR3 is 17 residues. CDR3 in amino acids: CASSIARGLDPQETQYF. The CDR3 DNA follows: TGTGCCAGCAGTATAGCGCGTGGGCTGGACCCCCAAGAGACCCAGTACTTC.

The rearrangement links TRBV5-1 to TRBJ1-5, with D hard to call. The germline V gene has CDR1 SGHRS and CDR2 YFSETQ. The germline V and J ends were trimmed by 5 bases and 5 bases, with 11 bases remaining between them. CDR3 length: 13 amino acids. CDR3 bases: TGCGCCAGCAGTTTTGATACAGATCAGCCCCAGCATTTT. Its protein product is CASSFDTDQPQHF.

As to this clonotype: The CDR3 end shows no conserved phenylalanine or tryptophan, and so a read error is likely. The chain joins TRBV6-5 to TRBJ1-1; 9 bases are a match to TRBD1. V gave up 5 bases and J gave up 3 bases; unmatched junction bases: 4. Germline loops: CDR1 MNHEY, CDR2 SVGAGI. CDR3 length: 14 residues. The CDR3 region has the DNA TGTGCCAGCAGTCGGGACAGGGTCGACACTGAAGCTTTCTAT. Its protein product is CASSRDRVDTEAFY.

This clonotype turned up a few times. The V call is TRBV5-1, the J call TRBJ1-2; D not resolved. This CDR3 contains 13 residues. The V gene lost 4 bases and the J gene lost 2 bases, with 9 bases spanning the gap. The germline V gene encodes CDR1 SGHRS and CDR2 YFSETQ. The CDR3 region is CASSPVGNYGYTF. The CDR3 DNA is TGCGCCAGCAGCCCAGTGGGGAACTATGGCTACACCTTC. The variable domain in full, completed from reference TRBV5-1 and TRBJ1-2, reads KAGVTQTPRYLIKTRGQQVTLSCSPISGHRSVSWYQQTPGQGLQFLFEYFSETQRNKGNFPGRFSGRQFSNSRSEMNVSTLELGDSALYLCASSPVGNYGYTFGSGTRLTVV.

This clonotype was recorded at least ten times. The rearrangement joins TRBV6-5 to TRBJ2-1, with 7 nucleotides matching TRBD1. CDR1 is MNHEY, CDR2 SVGAGI, per germline. The CDR3 has 15 residues. V trimming: 4 bases; J trimming: 3 bases; junction bases outside the gene matches: 6. CDR3 bases: TGTGCCAGCAGTTCCGAGGGGGCGGGCTACAATGAGCAGTTCTTC. This encodes CASSSEGAGYNEQFF.